Detailed here is one T cell receptor beta chain. Its antigen remains unknown. The method was immunoSEQ multiplex PCR; TCRdb's version includes in-frame clones alone and lacks a portion of them. The table lists 200,000 or so clones, around 88% of them singletons. With 0 bases removed from V and 1 base from J, the gap between germline ends came to 9 bases. The CDR3 consists of 15 residues. Germline V gene lookup returns CDR1 SGDLS and CDR2 YYNGEE. This specimen comes from a study of T cell responses to AZD1222 COVID-19 vaccine. Study-wide points: Repertoires were obtained solely post-peak T cell response. Only six people who got AZD1222 tested seropositive at baseline.

The chain joins TRBV9 to TRBJ2-3; no reliable D call. The sequence came from an adult in good health. The sequencing used peripheral blood, collected on day 0 of AZD1222 vaccination. This chain's CDR3 is CASSVGPRGTDTQYF. The CDR3 nucleotides read TGTGCCAGCAGCGTAGGACCCCGAGGCACAGATACGCAGTATTTT. The full variable domain, with the rest looked up from reference TRBV9 and TRBJ2-3, is DSGVTQTPKHLITATGQRVTLRCSPRSGDLSVYWYQQSLDQGLQFLIQYYNGEERAKGNILERFSAQQFPDLHSELNLSSLELGDSALYFCASSVGPRGTDTQYFGPGTRLTVL.